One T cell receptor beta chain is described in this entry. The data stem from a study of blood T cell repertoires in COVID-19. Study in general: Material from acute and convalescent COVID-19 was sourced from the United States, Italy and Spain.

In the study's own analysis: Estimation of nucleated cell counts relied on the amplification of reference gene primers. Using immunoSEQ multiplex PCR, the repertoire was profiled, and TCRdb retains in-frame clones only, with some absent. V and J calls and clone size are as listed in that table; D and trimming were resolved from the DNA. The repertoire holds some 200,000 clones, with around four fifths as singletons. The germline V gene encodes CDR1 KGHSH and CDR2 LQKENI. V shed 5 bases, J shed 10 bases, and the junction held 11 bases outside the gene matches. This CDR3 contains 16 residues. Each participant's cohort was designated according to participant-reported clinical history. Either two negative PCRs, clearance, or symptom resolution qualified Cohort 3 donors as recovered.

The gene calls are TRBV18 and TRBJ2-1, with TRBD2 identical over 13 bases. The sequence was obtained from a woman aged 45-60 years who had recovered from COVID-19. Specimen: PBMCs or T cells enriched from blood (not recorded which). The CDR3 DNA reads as TGTGCCAGCTCATCAATTCATCGACTAGCGGGAGGCGAGCAGTTCTTC. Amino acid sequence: CASSSIHRLAGGEQFF.